The 28 T cell receptor beta chains listed next were all sequenced from one sample in a study of shared clonotypes between healthy human individuals. Generated by immunoSEQ multiplex PCR, the TCRdb table keeps only in-frame clones and is missing some. The repertoire holds 850,000 to 1,200,000 clones, with about 75% as singletons. Sequencing was done on a sample of memory CD4+ T cells sorted from blood. The subset denotes: CD45RA-negative fraction. Receptor source: a man younger than 35 in good health.

The chain has TRBV4-3 and TRBJ1-6, with TRBD1 as a possible D gene (6 bases). Trimming cost V 1 base and J 1 base, with 14 bases left between them. Germline V gene lookup returns CDR1 LGHNA and CDR2 YSLEER. The CDR3 is 18 amino acids. CDR3 protein: CASSQGGAGASYNSPLHF. CDR3 DNA: TGCGCCAGCAGCCAAGGGGGAGCGGGGGCGTCCTATAATTCACCCCTCCACTTT.

This clone was picked up a small number of times. This chain uses TRBV9 with TRBJ2-1; 8 positions match TRBD2. CDR3 size: 13 residues. V lost 9 bases, J lost 9 bases, and 11 bases stayed unmatched. Germline values: CDR1 SGDLS, CDR2 YYNGEE. For the CDR3, the DNA is TGTGCCACCGGGAGGGACCCTTACGGTGAGCAGTTCTTC. It yields the protein CATGRDPYGEQFF.

V gene TRBV7-9 combines with J gene TRBJ1-5; 8 nucleotides align to TRBD1. V was clipped by 0 bases and J by 1 base; unmatched bases: 11. The CDR3 runs 19 residues. CDR1 is SEHNR, CDR2 FQNEAQ, per germline (reference sequence). In DNA form, the CDR3 reads TGTGCCAGCAGCTTAGCTCTCCGGGACAGGAAAGGGAGCAATCAGCCCCAGCATTTT. This sequence encodes CASSLALRDRKGSNQPQHF.

The genes are TRBV14 and TRBJ2-3; the D gene is possibly TRBD1 (7 bases). The V end lost 4 bases, the J end lost 1 base, and 15 bases lay between the germline ends. Germline values: CDR1 SGHDN, CDR2 FVKESK. The CDR3 is 16 amino acids. In DNA form, the CDR3 reads TGTGCCAGCAGCCTCAGGGGGGCGGTAGGCACAGATACGCAGTATTTT. Protein product: CASSLRGAVGTDTQYF.

This chain joins TRBV7-2 and TRBJ2-5; 9 positions agree with TRBD2. The J segment lost 4 bases and the V segment lost 5 bases, leaving 8 bases of the junction unmatched. CDR1 is SGHTA and CDR2 is FQGNSA in the germline V gene. The CDR3 has 15 amino acids. Here the CDR3 reads CASSPSAGGRETQYF. For the CDR3, the DNA is TGTGCCAGCAGCCCTTCGGCGGGAGGGCGAGAGACCCAGTACTTC.

For the CDR3, the DNA is TGTGCCAGCGGCCGTGGGGTCACAGATACGCAGTATTTT. Amino acid sequence: CASGRGVTDTQYF. The chain employs TRBV7-2 and TRBJ2-3; D remains unclear. The V gene lost 8 bases and the J gene lost 2 bases, with 11 bases spanning the gap. The CDR3 sequence is 13 residues long. Germline loops: CDR1 SGHTA, CDR2 FQGNSA. The whole variable domain, remainder taken from reference TRBV7-2 and TRBJ2-3, is GAGVSQSPSNKVTEKGKDVELRCDPISGHTALYWYRQSLGQGLEFLIYFQGNSAPDKSGLPSDRFSAERTGGSVSTLTIQRTQQEDSAVYLCASGRGVTDTQYFGPGTRLTVL.

J is TRBJ2-1 and V is TRBV4-3; D is possibly TRBD1 or TRBD2 (5 bases each). V lost 0 bases, J lost 2 bases, and 14 bases lay in between. This CDR3 contains 17 residues. CDR1 LGHNA and CDR2 YSLEER come from the germline V gene. The CDR3 DNA follows: TGCGCCAGCAGCCAAGATCATGGGGGTGCGACCTACAATGAGCAGTTCTTC. It translates to CASSQDHGGATYNEQFF.

The chain carries TRBV15 and TRBJ1-4, with D possibly being TRBD1 (6 bases). V lost 1 base and J 5 bases, leaving 11 bases between the germline ends. CDR1 is LNHNV, CDR2 YYDKDF, per germline (reference sequence). The CDR3 spans 15 residues. In nucleotides, the CDR3 is TGTGCCACCAGCAGAGGGGGGCAGCTAAATGAAAAACTGTTTTTT. This encodes CATSRGGQLNEKLFF.

The gene calls are TRBV2 and TRBJ2-7, with D possibly TRBD2 on 5 matching bases. The CDR3 totals 14 residues. Germline values: CDR1 SNHLY, CDR2 FYNNEI. Trimming removed 3 bases from V and 4 bases from J, with 13 bases in between. The CDR3 coding sequence is TGTGCCAGCAGTGATTCGGACTCTTCGTACGAGCAGTACTTC. This sequence encodes CASSDSDSSYEQYF.

The chain joins TRBV10-3 to TRBJ1-6; D is undetermined. The CDR3 extends over 15 amino acids. Trimming stripped 0 bases from V and 10 bases from J, with 13 bases between. Germline V gene sequence: CDR1 ENHRY, CDR2 SYGVKD. In DNA form, the CDR3 reads TGTGCCATCAGTGAGTCTTCACCCCAGGCGTCACCCCTCCACTTT. Protein: CAISESSPQASPLHF.

This chain joins TRBV30 and TRBJ2-3; 7 bases map to TRBD1. This CDR3 contains 14 residues. The V gene end was trimmed by 0 bases and the J gene end by 4 bases; junction bases not matched to a gene: 4. Germline V gene lookup returns CDR1 GTSNPN and CDR2 SVGIG (reference sequence). The CDR3: CAWSVEGGADTQYF. The CDR3 region has the DNA TGTGCCTGGAGTGTTGAAGGGGGCGCAGATACGCAGTATTTT.

This clone came up a few times. The chain carries TRBV2 and TRBJ1-1, with D tentatively TRBD1 (5 bases). The CDR3 runs 14 residues. Trimming took off 8 bases at V and 0 bases at J, with 13 bases between the two ends. The germline V gene encodes CDR1 SNHLY and CDR2 FYNNEI. The CDR3 region is CASGRDVVNTEAFF. Here the CDR3 DNA reads TGTGCCAGCGGACGGGACGTAGTGAACACTGAAGCTTTCTTT.

V is TRBV30 and J is TRBJ2-2; 13 positions match TRBD2. There are 16 residues in the CDR3. Germline CDR1 GTSNPN, CDR2 SVGIG (reference sequence). J lost 4 bases, V lost 4 bases, and 6 bases had no gene match. The CDR3 sequence is CAWKWRTSGSTGELFF. CDR3 nucleotides: TGTGCCTGGAAATGGAGGACTAGCGGGAGCACCGGGGAGCTGTTTTTT. The full variable domain, completed using reference TRBV30 and TRBJ2-2, is SQTIHQWPATLVQPVGSPLSLECTVEGTSNPNLYWYRQAAGRGLQLLFYSVGIGQISSEVPQNLSASRPQDRQFILSSKKLLLSDSGFYLCAWKWRTSGSTGELFFGEGSRLTVL.

The chain recombines TRBV7-2 with TRBJ2-3; 7 bases map to TRBD1. The CDR3 runs to 16 residues. Germline loops: CDR1 SGHTA, CDR2 FQGNSA. Trimming took 5 bases from V and 2 from J; bases not matched to a gene: 10. The CDR3 is CASSITPGQITDTQYF. The CDR3 coding sequence is TGTGCCAGCAGCATCACCCCGGGACAGATCACAGATACGCAGTATTTT. Variable domain in full (rest from reference TRBV7-2 and TRBJ2-3): GAGVSQSPSNKVTEKGKDVELRCDPISGHTALYWYRQSLGQGLEFLIYFQGNSAPDKSGLPSDRFSAERTGGSVSTLTIQRTQQEDSAVYLCASSITPGQITDTQYFGPGTRLTVL.

A remark on this clone: One end of the junction fails to match germline, which may point to a read error. This chain connects TRBV7-7 to TRBJ2-7, with 8 bases lining up with TRBD2. This CDR3 region has 14 residues. CDR1 and CDR2 (germline): SSHAT, FNYEAQ (reference sequence). CDR3: CASSLAGLASEQYF. The CDR3 DNA sequence: TGTGCTAGCAGCTTAGCGGGGCTGGCTTCCGAGCAGTACTTC.

This sequence joins TRBV14 and TRBJ2-5, with D tentatively TRBD2 (5 bases). The CDR3 contains 12 residues. V lost 3 bases and J lost 7, with 9 bases in between. Germline lookup yields CDR1 SGHDN and CDR2 FVKESK. The CDR3 region has the DNA TGTGCCAGCAGCCAGGGCGGGTGGACCCAGTACTTC. Protein: CASSQGGWTQYF.

The chain links TRBV2 to TRBJ1-6, with a weak D call TRBD1 (6 bases). The CDR3 is 15 residues long. Trimming removed 7 bases at V and 7 bases at J, with 17 bases between. Germline V lookup: CDR1 SNHLY, CDR2 FYNNEI. The CDR3 sequence: CASTTQGYRNSPLHF. Written as DNA, the CDR3 is TGTGCCAGCACCACTCAGGGGTATAGGAATTCACCCCTCCACTTT. The full variable domain, in which reference TRBV2 and TRBJ1-6 provide the parts outside the CDR3, is EPEVTQTPSHQVTQMGQEVILRCVPISNHLYFYWYRQILGQKVEFLVSFYNNEISEKSEIFDDQFSVERPDGSNFTLKIRSTKLEDSAMYFCASTTQGYRNSPLHFGNGTRLTVT.

J is TRBJ2-2 and V is TRBV9, with a possible D match to TRBD1 (6 bases). Germline V gene data show CDR1 as SGDLS and CDR2 as YYNGEE. The CDR3 is 14 amino acids. Between the trimmed V and J ends, which lost 1 base and 3 bases, there was a span of 7 bases. This CDR3 is CASSVQGYTGELFF. CDR3 DNA sequence: TGTGCCAGCAGCGTACAGGGGTACACCGGGGAGCTGTTTTTT.

This chain joins TRBV28 and TRBJ2-7; D is perhaps TRBD1 or TRBD2 (5 bases each). CDR1 MDHEN and CDR2 SYDVKM come from the germline V gene. V was trimmed by 5 bases and J by 4 bases, leaving 15 bases between them. The length of the CDR3 is 14 residues. In nucleotides, the CDR3 is TGTGCCAGCAGTGCGGCGGGCAGGGTATACGAGCAGTACTTC. Translation: CASSAAGRVYEQYF.

V is TRBV5-4 and J is TRBJ2-7, with 9 nucleotides matching TRBD2. Germline V CDR1 and CDR2: SGHNT, YYREEE (reference sequence). The V gene end was trimmed by 0 bases and the J gene end by 3 bases; junction bases not matched to a gene: 4. The CDR3 totals 15 residues. Here the CDR3 reads CASSLAYSGSYEQYF. The CDR3 DNA reads as TGTGCCAGCAGCTTGGCTTATAGCGGGAGCTACGAGCAGTACTTC.

The chain's CDR3 is CASSPTGTGKETQYF. DNA for the CDR3: TGCGCCAGCAGTCCCACCGGGACAGGGAAAGAGACCCAGTACTTC. The J gene is TRBJ2-5, the V gene TRBV4-3, with 9 bases matching TRBD1. In germline, CDR1 is LGHNA, CDR2 YSLEER. The CDR3 contains 15 residues. The J segment lost 3 bases and the V segment lost 6 bases, leaving 8 bases of the junction unmatched.

The chain employs TRBV5-1 and TRBJ2-5, with unresolved D. V was cut by 3 bases and J by 2 bases, with 17 bases left in between. CDR1 and CDR2 (germline): SGHRS, YFSETQ. This CDR3 has 16 residues. CDR3 region: CASSSQTGFAQETQYF. CDR3 in DNA: TGCGCCAGCAGCTCACAAACGGGCTTCGCACAAGAGACCCAGTACTTC. The whole variable domain, remainder taken from reference TRBV5-1 and TRBJ2-5, is KAGVTQTPRYLIKTRGQQVTLSCSPISGHRSVSWYQQTPGQGLQFLFEYFSETQRNKGNFPGRFSGRQFSNSRSEMNVSTLELGDSALYLCASSSQTGFAQETQYFGPGTRLLVL.

The chain uses TRBV18 and TRBJ2-5; 7 bases line up with TRBD1. The germline gives CDR1 KGHSH, CDR2 LQKENI. The CDR3 consists of 14 residues. The junction had 2 bases not matched to a gene; V was cut back by 3 bases and J by 1 base. CDR3 in amino acids: CASSPGQAQETQYF. Here the CDR3 DNA reads TGTGCCAGCTCACCCGGACAGGCCCAAGAGACCCAGTACTTC.

With respect to this clone: Other DNA variants within this sample encode the same CDR3. V gene TRBV25-1 combines with J gene TRBJ1-5, with 8 bases lining up with TRBD1. Trimming cost V 3 bases and J 2 bases; bases outside gene matches: 0. The CDR3 has 14 residues. Germline V gene sequence: CDR1 MGHDK, CDR2 SYGVNS. CDR3 nucleotides: TGTGCCAGCAGTGAGGGACAGGGCAATCAGCCCCAGCATTTT. It yields the protein CASSEGQGNQPQHF.

The chain combines TRBV2 with TRBJ1-4; TRBD1 might be the D (5 bases). With 8 bases removed from V and 4 bases from J, the gap between germline ends came to 11 bases. In germline, CDR1 is SNHLY, CDR2 FYNNEI. CDR3 size: 13 residues. Here the CDR3 reads CASLYRYNEKLFF. In nucleotides, the CDR3 is TGTGCCAGCCTTTACAGGTATAATGAAAAACTGTTTTTT.

The chain combines TRBV6-5 with TRBJ2-7; D call uncertain. The CDR3 totals 16 residues. The germline V gene has CDR1 MNHEY and CDR2 SVGAGI. Trimming removed 0 bases at V and 1 base at J, with 13 bases between. The CDR3 is CASSYSTSSRSYEQYF. The CDR3 bases are TGTGCCAGCAGTTACTCGACCTCTTCGAGATCCTACGAGCAGTACTTC.

The V and J genes are TRBV7-2 and TRBJ2-2; 9 nucleotides agree with TRBD1. V lost 2 bases to trimming and J lost 1 base; unmatched junction nucleotides: 2. The CDR3 has 16 residues. Per the germline V gene, CDR1 is SGHTA and CDR2 is FQGNSA. The CDR3 region is CASSLTGQGNTGELFF. DNA of the CDR3: TGTGCCAGCAGCTTAACGGGACAGGGGAACACCGGGGAGCTGTTTTTT. Based on the CDR3 plus reference TRBV7-2 and TRBJ2-2, the full variable domain is GAGVSQSPSNKVTEKGKDVELRCDPISGHTALYWYRQSLGQGLEFLIYFQGNSAPDKSGLPSDRFSAERTGGSVSTLTIQRTQQEDSAVYLCASSLTGQGNTGELFFGEGSRLTVL.

With respect to this clone: This sequence is one base from a far larger clone and is likely a read error. This chain uses TRBV25-1 with TRBJ1-4; D is unresolved. The CDR3 runs to 14 residues. CDR1 is MGHDK and CDR2 is SYGVNS in the germline V gene. Trimming stripped 3 bases from V and 12 bases from J, with 17 bases between. The CDR3, as DNA: TGTGCCAGCAGTGACCCGGGTTTAAACGAAGAACTGTTTTTT. It specifies CASSDPGLNEELFF.